Listed below are T cell receptor beta chains from one sample, sequenced in a study of T cells in Graves' hyperthyroidism and ophthalmopathy. Using its own MiXCR run on the multiplex PCR reads, TCRdb lists one record per CDR3 protein. The sample includes about 600,000 distinct CDR3 sequences, approximately 15% of them seen just once. The sequenced sample consisted of blood. These receptors were taken from a woman between 35 and 50 years old with Graves' ophthalmopathy. Each CDR3 is given with its conserved first and last residue. The D gene is left open where the match is weak. Rows give clone size only sometimes, using once, few, many, or a class for an expanded clone.

d_gene: NA; abundance: few; v_gene: TRBV7-9; j_gene: TRBJ1-6; CDR3aa: CASSATSQSNSPLHF
d_gene: NA; abundance: NA; v_gene: TRBV5-1; j_gene: TRBJ1-5; CDR3aa: CASSADSSNQPQHF
d_gene: NA; abundance: NA; v_gene: TRBV29-1; j_gene: TRBJ1-4; CDR3aa: CSVGALNEKLFF
d_gene: NA; abundance: NA; v_gene: TRBV2; j_gene: TRBJ1-1; CDR3aa: CASSEQGRAFF
d_gene: TRBD1; abundance: NA; v_gene: TRBV7-9; j_gene: TRBJ1-2; CDR3aa: CASSPPRGGNYGYTF
d_gene: NA; abundance: NA; v_gene: TRBV10-3; j_gene: TRBJ2-3; CDR3aa: CAISEGLMTDTQYF
d_gene: NA; abundance: NA; v_gene: TRBV5-1; j_gene: TRBJ2-5; CDR3aa: CASSYDSLIQTQYF
d_gene: NA; abundance: many; v_gene: TRBV3-1; j_gene: TRBJ1-6; CDR3aa: CASSRSLGGSPLHF
d_gene: NA; abundance: few; v_gene: TRBV4-1; j_gene: TRBJ2-7; CDR3aa: CASSHVGDGSYEQYF
d_gene: TRBD2; abundance: many; v_gene: TRBV2; j_gene: TRBJ2-2; CDR3aa: CASRRLAGDTGELFF
d_gene: NA; abundance: many; v_gene: TRBV5-1; j_gene: TRBJ2-3; CDR3aa: CASAVGGRTDTQYF
d_gene: TRBD1; abundance: many; v_gene: TRBV2; j_gene: TRBJ1-1; CDR3aa: CASSVTGGHTEAFF
d_gene: TRBD2; abundance: many; v_gene: TRBV11-2; j_gene: TRBJ2-7; CDR3aa: CASSPRGGLAGGLSYEQYF
d_gene: NA; abundance: many; v_gene: TRBV7-3; j_gene: TRBJ1-6; CDR3aa: CASSADSISPLHF
d_gene: TRBD2; abundance: many; v_gene: TRBV9; j_gene: TRBJ2-5; CDR3aa: CASSGGAGGVETQYF
d_gene: TRBD1; abundance: few; v_gene: TRBV20-1; j_gene: TRBJ1-4; CDR3aa: CSALPSPGQKITTNEKLFF
d_gene: NA; abundance: many; v_gene: TRBV5-5; j_gene: TRBJ1-6; CDR3aa: CASSLVFGSPLHF
d_gene: NA; abundance: many; v_gene: TRBV11-1; j_gene: TRBJ2-2; CDR3aa: CASSLGGFTGELFF
d_gene: NA; abundance: many; v_gene: TRBV2; j_gene: TRBJ2-7; CDR3aa: CASSPFSGTKQYF
d_gene: NA; abundance: NA; v_gene: TRBV20-1; j_gene: TRBJ2-1; CDR3aa: CSARDLFGGNYNEQFF
d_gene: NA; abundance: many; v_gene: TRBV11-2; j_gene: TRBJ2-3; CDR3aa: CASARAQATDTQYF
d_gene: NA; abundance: NA; v_gene: TRBV25-1; j_gene: TRBJ1-2; CDR3aa: CASRGTAMGYTF
d_gene: NA; abundance: many; v_gene: TRBV7-8; j_gene: TRBJ1-1; CDR3aa: CASSLALGWTEAFF
d_gene: NA; abundance: NA; v_gene: TRBV2; j_gene: TRBJ1-1; CDR3aa: CASSQARTEAFF
d_gene: NA; abundance: many; v_gene: TRBV6-6; j_gene: TRBJ1-6; CDR3aa: CASSYRRSGSPLHF
d_gene: NA; abundance: NA; v_gene: TRBV19; j_gene: TRBJ1-1; CDR3aa: CASSMRGERTEAFF
d_gene: NA; abundance: NA; v_gene: TRBV28; j_gene: TRBJ2-1; CDR3aa: CASSFQRSSHNEQFF
d_gene: TRBD1; abundance: many; v_gene: TRBV11-2; j_gene: TRBJ2-7; CDR3aa: CASSPTRQGTGINEQYF
d_gene: NA; abundance: many; v_gene: TRBV28; j_gene: TRBJ2-1; CDR3aa: CASSLKYNEQFF
d_gene: TRBD2; abundance: few; v_gene: TRBV12-3/TRBV12-4; j_gene: TRBJ2-1; CDR3aa: CAINHHGGAYNEQFF
d_gene: TRBD2; abundance: many; v_gene: TRBV6-2/TRBV6-3; j_gene: TRBJ2-5; CDR3aa: CASSYDNSGGFRETQYF
d_gene: NA; abundance: few; v_gene: TRBV6-2/TRBV6-3; j_gene: TRBJ2-7; CDR3aa: CASSYSRDSIYEQYF
d_gene: NA; abundance: few; v_gene: TRBV28; j_gene: TRBJ1-3; CDR3aa: CASSSGGGGNTIYF
d_gene: NA; abundance: many; v_gene: TRBV2; j_gene: TRBJ2-3; CDR3aa: CASSGSPPFTDTQYF
d_gene: TRBD1; abundance: NA; v_gene: TRBV5-1; j_gene: TRBJ2-2; CDR3aa: CASSLTSFGQGAVGELFF
d_gene: TRBD2; abundance: many; v_gene: TRBV12-3/TRBV12-4; j_gene: TRBJ2-1; CDR3aa: CASTGTSFYNEQFF
d_gene: NA; abundance: few; v_gene: TRBV10-3; j_gene: TRBJ1-1; CDR3aa: CAIRGWEETEAFF
d_gene: NA; abundance: many; v_gene: TRBV5-1; j_gene: TRBJ1-1; CDR3aa: CASYREGLNTEAFF
d_gene: NA; abundance: NA; v_gene: TRBV19; j_gene: TRBJ2-3; CDR3aa: CASNVGGYTDTQYF
d_gene: NA; abundance: many; v_gene: TRBV18; j_gene: TRBJ2-1; CDR3aa: CASSPLGGGAPNNEQFF